This T cell receptor beta chain was recorded in a study of T cell repertoires in cytomegalovirus infection (dated by TCRdb to between 2018 and 2021). Background for the entire study: Alongside well-studied HLA-B-restricted epitopes, the peptide stimulations were aimed at recently identified HLA-C-restricted CMV epitopes, whose presentation resists viral immunomodulation. Donor HLA type was relevant to the analysis, as public TCR beta signatures indicated carriage of CMV infection together with the matching HLA type.

This clonotype turned up a few times. Its antigen is currently not known. Base quality data are lacking; no much larger clone is found one base away. Trimming removed 3 bases from V and 7 bases from J, leaving 13 bases between the germline ends. From the cysteine through the phenylalanine, the CDR3 covers 15 amino acids. CDR3 DNA only is kept here, 45 bases in frame from base 1. CDR1 and CDR2 are read off the germline V gene as MDHEN and SYDVKM. The paper as a whole reports these results and caveats: Cumulative frequency of public TCR beta family members discriminated carriers of CMV infection plus the relevant HLA type in this cohort and an independent approximately 370-donor cohort. In the ex vivo response, HLA-C-restricted CMV-specific TCR beta clonotypes were dominant, and in two of eight donors the single most frequent clonotype came from this HLA-C-restricted group.

This specimen's treatment or condition label, interpreted: in vitro stimulation with specific CMV peptide epitopes to enrich CMV-specific T cells. The data were produced on an Illumina HiSeq 1500. In-frame beta chains were kept once TCRdb had trimmed the public reads at Q25 with fastp and called clones with MiXCR. For every CDR3 protein sequence, its rows merge into one entry that carries the most common genes and DNA. The sample table holds about 500,000 distinct CDR3 sequences, of which roughly a third were seen once. The biggest ten clones account for 15% to 20% of the sample. The TCR sequence derives from a human donor in good health (CMV status not recorded). Some clones in this sample may be carry-over from other donors' samples. Specimen: cultured PBMCs, collected from culture after CMV antigen stimulation. The chain employs TRBV28 and TRBJ1-6, and perhaps TRBD1 as D gene, on 6 matching bases. The CDR3 corresponds to CASSFTGKRNSPLHF. The sequence in DNA is TGTGCCAGCAGTTTTACAGGGAAGCGCAATTCACCCCTCCACTTT.